This TCR beta chain is drawn from a study of blood T cell repertoires in COVID-19. Germline CDR1 is MDHEN and CDR2 is SYDVKM. CDR3 length equals 13 residues. V lost 7 bases and J 0 bases, leaving 9 bases between the germline ends. Method: immunoSEQ multiplex PCR; TCRdb's copy keeps in-frame clones and lacks some. The profile shows nearly 55,000 clones, about 90% of them singletons. The sample taken for sequencing was peripheral blood. The receptor comes from an older woman with active or convalescent COVID-19. V gene TRBV28 combines with J gene TRBJ1-1, with D possibly being TRBD1 (5 bases). CDR3 sequence reads: CASNGALNTEAFF. The DNA for the CDR3 is TGTGCCAGCAATGGGGCGCTGAACACTGAAGCTTTCTTT.